This TCR beta chain is from a study of tumor-infiltrating lymphocytes in oesophageal squamous cell carcinoma. One entry per CDR3 protein, called by TCRdb with MiXCR from the PCR reads. The data hold around 14,000 distinct CDR3 sequences, with around 48% observed a single time. This clonotype was counted ten times or more. The CDR3 is 13 amino acids. The germline V gene encodes CDR1 MNHNS and CDR2 SASEGT. V dropped 5 bases and J dropped 6; count of bases not matched to a gene: 4. The source is a male donor with esophageal squamous cell carcinoma. The J gene is TRBJ1-2, the V gene TRBV6-1; the match to TRBD1 covers 9 bases. Input material: esophageal tumor tissue. The CDR3 spells CASSTGGGDGYTF. The CDR3 coding sequence is TGTGCCAGCAGTACAGGGGGCGGCGATGGCTACACCTTC.